Sequencing of this TCR beta chain was carried out in a study of T cell repertoires in cytomegalovirus infection. Study in general: Recently identified HLA-C-restricted and well-studied HLA-B-restricted CMV epitopes were used. Public TCR beta signatures indicated both CMV infection and matching HLA type. Broader study findings: HLA-C-restricted, CMV-specific TCR beta clonotypes were dominant ex vivo.

The CDR3 covers 16 residues. The V gene end was trimmed by 4 bases and the J gene end by 4 bases; junction bases not matched to a gene: 12. Germline V CDR1 and CDR2: SGHTA, FQGNSA. MiXCR was run by TCRdb on the reads, yielding one entry per CDR3 protein. Among fewer than 1,000,000 distinct CDR3 sequences listed, roughly 30% were seen once. This clonotype was picked up many times. Its target is unknown. The clonotype was recovered from a human donor in good health (CMV status not recorded). Some clones in this sample may be carry-over from other donors' samples. This chain connects TRBV7-2 to TRBJ2-5, with 7 bases lining up with TRBD2. The sample consisted of cultured CD8+ T cells from PBMCs, taken from culture after CMV antigen stimulation. CDR3 region: CASSSVHPGRAETQYF. The DNA of the CDR3 is TGTGCCAGCAGCTCGGTCCATCCGGGGAGGGCAGAGACCCAGTACTTC. Variable domain in full (rest from reference TRBV7-2 and TRBJ2-5): GAGVSQSPSNKVTEKGKDVELRCDPISGHTALYWYRQSLGQGLEFLIYFQGNSAPDKSGLPSDRFSAERTGGSVSTLTIQRTQQEDSAVYLCASSSVHPGRAETQYFGPGTRLLVL.